This T cell receptor (beta chain) was sequenced for a study of vaccination and CD4 T cells after COVID-19. For the study at large: Testing by nasal swab PCR showed convalescent patients to be SARS-CoV-2 positive; fewer than 10 were mild and one was severe. SARS-CoV-2, HCoV-NL63, HCoV-OC43 and HCoV-229E supplied the overlapping spike peptides used to stimulate cells.

The Oncomine TCR Beta short-read assay was what sequenced the DNA obtained from cultured CD4+ T cells. TCRdb independently ran MiXCR on the PCR reads; one entry per CDR3 protein. The sample includes about 16,000 distinct CDR3 sequences, roughly 54% of them seen just once. This clonotype was observed a handful of times. Its antigen is as yet unknown. Per germline, CDR1 LNHDA and CDR2 SQIVND (reference sequence). The CDR3 length is 15 residues. The V and J ends lost 3 bases and 3 bases respectively, with 11 bases between them. Noted treatment: approximately 9-day PBMC culture with coronavirus spike peptide pools or control peptides (ViraFEST assay).

The specimen comprised CD4+ T cells from blood, cultured in vitro, sampled before SARS-CoV-2 vaccination. The chain carries TRBV19 and TRBJ2-2, with D perhaps given as TRBD1 or TRBD2 (6 bases each). The TCR originated in a human donor who had recovered from COVID-19. In nucleotides, the CDR3 is TGTGCCAGTAGTATTTACAGGGACTACACCGGGGAGCTGTTTTTT. This codes for CASSIYRDYTGELFF.